This T cell receptor (beta chain) was documented in a study of blood T cell repertoires in COVID-19. This CDR3 region has 14 residues. Trimming took 3 bases from V and 2 from J, leaving 11 bases between them. From germline, CDR1 is SGHNT and CDR2 YENEEA. Clones were read by immunoSEQ multiplex PCR, and TCRdb kept only the in-frame ones, dropping some. The sample records about 200,000 clones, 80% to 90% being singletons. The receptor was isolated from a human donor with active or convalescent COVID-19. The donor label of this sample is uncertain. Sequencing was carried out using peripheral blood. The chain couples TRBV11-3 to TRBJ2-7; TRBD1 is a possible D gene (5 bases). The DNA of the CDR3 is TGTGCCAGCAGCTTCACGACAGATGCCTACGAGCAGTACTTC. It codes for CASSFTTDAYEQYF.